Following are 13 T cell receptor beta chains from one sample sequenced in a study of blood T cells in healthy people across ages (dated by TCRdb to the mid-2010s). Libraries were built with 5' RACE. Sequencing was performed on an Illumina HiSeq 2500. A second PCR of roughly 6 to 11 cycles was run with a J-beta primer mix and a sample-barcoded 5' primer. TCRdb trimmed the raw reads at Q25, called clones with MiXCR and kept productive beta chains. Every entry covers one CDR3 protein and lists the most common genes and DNA from its rows. The sample contains some 1.6 million distinct CDR3 sequences, roughly 32% of them found a single time. Roughly 10% of the sample is held by the ten biggest clonotypes. Sequencing was performed on blood. These TCRs come from a woman in her 30s in good health.

This clonotype was detected a few times. The genes are TRBV10-1 and TRBJ2-1; D perhaps matches TRBD1 (5 bases). This CDR3 is 13 amino acids long. The V gene lost 7 bases and the J gene lost 2 bases, with 9 bases spanning the gap. Looked up from germline, CDR1 is WNHNN and CDR2 is SYGVQD (reference sequence). The CDR3 sequence is CASTSDTYNEQFF. The DNA for the CDR3 is TGCGCCAGCACCTCGGACACCTACAATGAGCAGTTCTTC.

This clonotype appeared many times. The chain has TRBV29-1 and TRBJ2-3; 9 bases line up with TRBD2. Trimming cost V 3 bases and J 3 bases; bases outside gene matches: 7. The CDR3 has 15 residues. Germline-derived CDR1 and CDR2 are SQVTM and ANQGSEA. CDR3 coding DNA: TGCAGCGTTGAGGGGCGGGAGGGCCCGACAGATACGCAGTATTTT. Encoded protein: CSVEGREGPTDTQYF.

J is TRBJ2-1 and V is TRBV20-1; no firm D call. The germline CDR1 and CDR2 sequences are DFQATT and SNEGSKA (reference sequence). The CDR3 is 10 amino acids. V lost 4 bases to trimming and J lost 10 bases, with 8 bases between them. CDR3 DNA: TGCAGTGCTAACTATAAAGAGCAGTTCTTC. It is translated as CSANYKEQFF.

The chain recombines TRBV15 with TRBJ2-7, with 10 nucleotides matching TRBD1. The CDR3 totals 15 residues. Germline V gene data show CDR1 as LNHNV and CDR2 as YYDKDF (reference sequence). V lost 3 bases and J lost 2; bases outside the gene matches: 4. CDR3 loop: CATSSSGTGAYEQYF. The CDR3 bases are TGTGCCACCAGCAGCTCCGGGACAGGGGCCTACGAGCAGTACTTC.

V gene TRBV20-1 combines with J gene TRBJ2-1; D possibly matches TRBD1 or TRBD2 (5 bases each). CDR3 length: 16 residues. V was cut by 0 bases and J by 5 bases, with 17 bases left in between. Germline CDR1 is DFQATT and CDR2 is SNEGSKA (reference sequence). The CDR3 nucleotides read TGCAGTGCTAGAGATTGGGGGACCCCTTCCCACAATGAGCAGTTCTTC. Protein: CSARDWGTPSHNEQFF.

The genes are TRBV20-1 and TRBJ2-1; 8 bases map to TRBD2. Per the germline V gene, CDR1 is DFQATT and CDR2 is SNEGSKA (reference sequence). V trimming: 1 base; J trimming: 12 bases; junction bases outside the gene matches: 14. The CDR3 contains 15 residues. CDR3 amino acids: CSARAAGVTLDVQFF. CDR3 nucleotide sequence: TGCAGTGCTAGAGCAGCGGGAGTTACCCTAGATGTGCAGTTCTTC.

The DNA for the CDR3 is TGTGCCAGTTCAGGACGGGACAGAGCTAACTATGGCTACACCTTC. Residues: CASSGRDRANYGYTF. The chain combines TRBV2 with TRBJ1-2, with 7 bases matching TRBD1. V gave up 9 bases and J gave up 0 bases; unmatched junction bases: 10. This CDR3 region has 15 residues. Germline V gene lookup returns CDR1 SNHLY and CDR2 FYNNEI.

The chain links TRBV10-2 to TRBJ1-6, with D possibly being TRBD1 (5 bases). There are 14 residues in the CDR3. Germline-derived CDR1 and CDR2 are WSHSY and SAAADI. V gave up 3 bases and J gave up 4 bases, with 7 bases separating them. CDR3 loop: CASSEWGYNSPLHF. DNA of the CDR3: TGCGCCAGCAGTGAATGGGGGTATAATTCACCCCTCCACTTT.

For this clonotype: One end of the junction varies from germline; a read error may be responsible. The chain links TRBV12-3 or TRBV12-4 to TRBJ2-5; D gene uncertain. The CDR3 has 13 residues. The chain's CDR3 is CASPLRSQGTQYF. The DNA for the CDR3 is TGTGCCAGCCCCCTTCGGAGCCAAGGGACCCAGTACTTC.

The chain links TRBV7-3 to TRBJ2-3; unclear D gene. V gave up 3 bases and J gave up 2 bases, with 18 bases separating them. Germline V CDR1 and CDR2: SGHTA, FQGTGA. The CDR3 extends over 17 amino acids. CDR3 protein: CASSFLKQPPDTDTQYF. The CDR3 DNA is TGTGCCAGCAGCTTTTTAAAACAACCTCCCGACACAGATACGCAGTATTTT.

The chain joins TRBV5-1 to TRBJ1-1; 7 bases line up with TRBD1. The CDR3 spans 15 residues. CDR1 and CDR2 (germline): SGHRS, YFSETQ. V was clipped by 1 base and J by 6 bases; unmatched bases: 9. CDR3 residues: CASSLRQGVDAEAFF. CDR3 nucleotide sequence: TGCGCCAGCAGCTTGAGACAGGGAGTGGACGCTGAAGCTTTCTTT.

The chain has TRBV2 and TRBJ1-2; D is ambiguous. The V and J ends lost 1 base and 0 bases respectively, with 6 bases between them. CDR3 size: 14 residues. The germline gives CDR1 SNHLY, CDR2 FYNNEI. The CDR3 reads CASSEDTSNYGYTF. The CDR3, as DNA: TGTGCCAGCAGTGAAGACACCTCTAACTATGGCTACACCTTC.

This clonotype was detected only a few times. This rearrangement joins TRBV20-1 to TRBJ1-5; D is unclear. The CDR3 sequence is 14 residues long. Trimming cost V 0 bases and J 4 bases, with 10 bases left between them. CDR1 and CDR2 from the germline V gene are DFQATT and SNEGSKA (reference sequence). CDR3 amino acids: CSARDLTLNQPQHF. The CDR3 DNA is TGCAGTGCTAGAGATCTGACTCTGAATCAGCCCCAGCATTTT.